The 22 T cell receptor beta chains listed next were all sequenced from one sample in a study of T cells in Graves' hyperthyroidism and ophthalmopathy. RNA transcripts gave rise to amplified TCR beta CDR3 regions. The HTBI primer set drove a first-round RT-PCR of the TCR CDR3. Each CDR3 protein gets one entry after TCRdb re-called the multiplex PCR reads with MiXCR. Counted here are 550,000 to 800,000 distinct CDR3 sequences, 17% occurring once; the ten biggest clones make up around a sixth. Sequenced sample: blood. The source of these receptors is a man in his fifties with Graves' hyperthyroidism.

This clonotype occurred many times. This chain links TRBV5-1 with TRBJ2-7, with a tentative D call TRBD1 (6 bases). Germline V gene lookup returns CDR1 SGHRS and CDR2 YFSETQ. Between the trimmed V and J ends, which lost 3 bases and 2 bases, there was a span of 15 bases. This CDR3 is built from 15 residues. The CDR3 coding sequence is TGCGCCAGCAGCTGGGAGACAGGACAGACCTACGAGCAGTACTTC. This codes for CASSWETGQTYEQYF.

This clonotype appeared many times. This chain uses TRBV7-9 with TRBJ1-2; no reliable D call. CDR1 is SEHNR and CDR2 is FQNEAQ in the germline V gene (reference sequence). V was shortened by 5 bases and J by 6 bases, with 19 bases between the two germline ends. The CDR3 covers 15 residues. This CDR3 reads CASSRADAGSHGYTF. The CDR3 region has the DNA TGTGCCAGCAGCCGCGCTGATGCAGGATCCCATGGCTACACCTTC.

This clonotype was detected only a few times. The rearrangement joins TRBV5-4 to TRBJ2-3, with 15 bases fitting TRBD2. The germline CDR1 and CDR2 sequences are SGHNT and YYREEE (reference sequence). V dropped 4 bases and J dropped 3; count of bases not matched to a gene: 3. CDR3 length: 16 amino acids. For the CDR3, the DNA is TGTGCCAGCAGCGGAGGGACTAGCGGGAGGACAGATACGCAGTATTTT. Translating gives CASSGGTSGRTDTQYF.

The V and J genes are TRBV30 and TRBJ1-1; D unclear. The CDR3 loop spans 13 amino acids. CDR1 and CDR2 from the germline V gene are GTSNPN and SVGIG (reference sequence). V was trimmed by 3 bases and J by 3 bases, leaving 11 bases between them. The CDR3 sequence is CAWSPRSDTEAFF. The CDR3 DNA is TGTGCCTGGAGCCCCCGTTCGGACACTGAAGCTTTCTTT. The complete variable domain, with remaining parts taken from reference TRBV30 and TRBJ1-1, reads SQTIHQWPATLVQPVGSPLSLECTVEGTSNPNLYWYRQAAGRGLQLLFYSVGIGQISSEVPQNLSASRPQDRQFILSSKKLLLSDSGFYLCAWSPRSDTEAFFGQGTRLTVV.

This clonotype was found a few times. The V call is TRBV5-4, the J call TRBJ2-7, with 7 bases that match TRBD2. CDR1 is SGHNT, CDR2 YYREEE, per germline (reference sequence). The V segment lost 0 bases and the J segment 4 bases; nucleotides outside the gene matches: 7. The CDR3 has 15 amino acids. CDR3 residues: CASSLVASGAYEQYF. The CDR3, as DNA: TGTGCCAGCAGCTTGGTGGCTAGCGGAGCTTACGAGCAGTACTTC.

V usage is TRBV3-1 and J usage is TRBJ2-1; D not certain. The CDR3 contains 13 residues. Germline values: CDR1 LGHDT, CDR2 YNNKEL (reference sequence). V was shortened by 6 bases and J by 5 bases, with 11 bases between the two germline ends. CDR3 in amino acids: CASRQHGNNEQFF. As DNA, the CDR3 is TGTGCCAGCAGACAACACGGAAACAATGAGCAGTTCTTC.

This clonotype occurred many times. The chain couples TRBV27 to TRBJ1-5; a weak D match, TRBD1 (5 bases). The V gene's germline CDR1 is MNHEY and CDR2 SMNVEV (reference sequence). The ends were cut back, 0 bases at V and 2 bases at J, with 17 bases in the middle. The CDR3 has 18 residues. In DNA, the CDR3 is TGTGCCAGCAGTTTATCGGGGACCCAAAGCGGGGGCAATCAGCCCCAGCATTTT. It codes for CASSLSGTQSGGNQPQHF.

The rearrangement joins TRBV5-1 to TRBJ1-1; 8 nucleotides match TRBD1. Germline CDR1 and CDR2: SGHRS and YFSETQ. The CDR3 sequence is 13 residues long. With 6 bases clipped from V and 4 bases from J, the junction kept 5 bases outside the gene matches. The CDR3 is CASTLGQGTEAFF. The CDR3 DNA reads as TGCGCCAGCACGCTAGGACAGGGCACTGAAGCTTTCTTT.

This clonotype was counted between two and nine times. The chain uses TRBV4-3 and TRBJ1-2; weak D call: TRBD1 (6 bases). Trimming shortened V by 3 bases and J by 8 bases, and 19 bases separated the two germline ends. The germline V gene encodes CDR1 LGHNA and CDR2 YSLEER. The CDR3 contains 15 residues. In DNA form, the CDR3 reads TGCGCCAGCAGCCAGGGGGCGTCCAACCGGCGAGGCTACACCTTC. Translated, it gives CASSQGASNRRGYTF.

This clonotype occurred a few times. This rearrangement joins TRBV11-2 to TRBJ2-2; perhaps TRBD1 as D (5 bases). Per germline, CDR1 SGHAT and CDR2 FQNNGV. V was cut by 2 bases and J by 0 bases, with 7 bases left in between. The CDR3 contains 15 residues. The CDR3 DNA reads TGTGCCAGCAGCTTAAGCAGGGCGAACACCGGGGAGCTGTTTTTT. It is translated as CASSLSRANTGELFF. The whole variable domain, remainder taken from reference TRBV11-2 and TRBJ2-2, is EAGVAQSPRYKIIEKRQSVAFWCNPISGHATLYWYQQILGQGPKLLIQFQNNGVVDDSQLPKDRFSAERLKGVDSTLKIQPAKLEDSAVYLCASSLSRANTGELFFGEGSRLTVL.

This clonotype was counted only a few times. A read error may produce the germline difference seen at one junction end. This chain joins TRBV20-1 and TRBJ1-2, with 9 bases matching TRBD1. Germline CDR1 and CDR2: DFQATT and SNEGSKA (reference sequence). This CDR3 is 15 amino acids long. CDR3 residues: CGATTSGTGSDGYTF. The CDR3 DNA is TGCGGTGCGACGACCTCAGGGACAGGGTCGGATGGCTACACCTTC.

This clonotype has ten or more counts. The chain combines TRBV7-3 with TRBJ1-1; 9 positions agree with TRBD1. After removal of 4 bases from V and 3 bases from J, the junction contained 3 bases not matched to a gene. This CDR3 is built from 14 residues. Germline V CDR1 and CDR2: SGHTA, FQGTGA. The CDR3 region is CASSWTGEDTEAFF. The CDR3 DNA sequence: TGTGCCAGCAGCTGGACAGGGGAGGACACTGAAGCTTTCTTT.

The chain uses TRBV19 and TRBJ2-1; 10 bases match TRBD2. V lost 7 bases, J lost 9 bases, and 15 bases stayed unmatched. From germline, CDR1 is LNHDA and CDR2 SQIVND (reference sequence). The CDR3 covers 16 residues. The CDR3 coding sequence is TGTGCCAGTACCCCGGGAGCGGGAGGGCCGACGGGTGAGCAGTTCTTC. Protein: CASTPGAGGPTGEQFF.

This clonotype was detected many times. This sequence joins TRBV27 and TRBJ2-7; 10 bases match TRBD2. V shed 9 bases and J 1 base; nucleotides not matched to a gene: 9. CDR3 size: 15 residues. Germline V gives CDR1 MNHEY, CDR2 SMNVEV (reference sequence). CDR3 nucleotides: TGTGCCAGTAAGCCGGGACTAGCGAGTTCCTACGAGCAGTACTTC. It translates to CASKPGLASSYEQYF.

This clonotype appeared many times. The chain carries TRBV6-1 and TRBJ1-2; 8 nucleotides align to TRBD1. The CDR3 loop spans 14 amino acids. Unmatched junction bases numbered 9, after V lost 6 bases and J lost 6 bases. Germline V lookup: CDR1 MNHNS, CDR2 SASEGT. DNA of the CDR3: TGTGCCAGCAGCCGGCCAGGGGGCGGGGATGGCTACACCTTC. Translating it yields CASSRPGGGDGYTF.

This clonotype appeared many times. This chain uses TRBV7-2 with TRBJ2-3, with TRBD2 matching over 10 bases. The V and J ends lost 4 bases and 1 base, in that order; junction bases with no gene match: 5. This CDR3 is built from 16 residues. Germline V gene sequence: CDR1 SGHTA, CDR2 FQGNSA. Here the CDR3 reads CASSSPLAGGTDTQYF. The CDR3 bases are TGTGCCAGCAGCTCACCTCTAGCGGGAGGCACAGATACGCAGTATTTT.

V usage is TRBV3-1 and J usage is TRBJ1-5, with 7 bases that match TRBD1. CDR1 is LGHDT and CDR2 is YNNKEL in the germline V gene (reference sequence). After removal of 1 base from V and 7 bases from J, the junction contained 7 bases not matched to a gene. The CDR3 is 15 amino acids. CDR3 sequence: CASSQGGGAGQPQHF. CDR3 sequence (DNA): TGTGCCAGCAGCCAAGGAGGGGGCGCGGGACAGCCCCAGCATTTT.

The CDR3 here is CASSSRGGPEAFF. CDR3 nucleotides: TGCGCCAGCAGCTCCCGCGGGGGCCCTGAAGCTTTCTTT. This rearrangement joins TRBV5-1 to TRBJ1-1; possibly TRBD1 for D (6 bases). Germline V lookup: CDR1 SGHRS, CDR2 YFSETQ. The CDR3 has 13 residues. V lost 3 bases to trimming and J lost 6 bases, with 12 bases between them.

Ten or more counts support this clonotype. V gene TRBV11-2 combines with J gene TRBJ2-1, with D possibly matching TRBD2 (6 bases). V shed 1 base and J shed 4 bases, with 11 bases lying between them. CDR1 and CDR2 from the germline V gene are SGHAT and FQNNGV. There are 15 residues in the CDR3. The DNA for the CDR3 is TGTGCCAGCAGCTTAGCGGGAGACACATACAATGAGCAGTTCTTC. This gives the protein CASSLAGDTYNEQFF. Together with reference TRBV11-2 and TRBJ2-1, the CDR3 gives the full variable domain: EAGVAQSPRYKIIEKRQSVAFWCNPISGHATLYWYQQILGQGPKLLIQFQNNGVVDDSQLPKDRFSAERLKGVDSTLKIQPAKLEDSAVYLCASSLAGDTYNEQFFGPGTRLTVL.

This clonotype was counted many times. The rearrangement joins TRBV30 to TRBJ1-5; the D is unclear. V shed 0 bases and J shed 9 bases, with 15 bases lying between them. The CDR3 extends over 14 amino acids. Germline-derived CDR1 and CDR2 are GTSNPN and SVGIG (reference sequence). CDR3 in DNA: TGTGCCTGGAGTGTACCGGGCCCCATATCGCCCCAGCATTTT. Amino acid sequence: CAWSVPGPISPQHF.

This clonotype was counted between two and nine times. The chain carries TRBV5-4 and TRBJ2-5; no clear D gene. Germline assignment: CDR1 SGHNT and CDR2 YYREEE (reference sequence). The V and J ends lost 3 bases and 4 bases respectively, with 7 bases between them. The CDR3 is made up of 12 amino acids. CDR3 amino acids: CASSWYGETQYF. CDR3 coding DNA: TGTGCCAGCAGCTGGTATGGAGAGACCCAGTACTTC.

This clonotype was counted ten times or more. The V and J genes are TRBV18 and TRBJ2-3; D is unclear. The CDR3 contains 15 residues. Germline assignment: CDR1 KGHSH and CDR2 LQKENI. Trimming stripped 0 bases from V and 3 bases from J, with 10 bases between. The CDR3 DNA follows: TGTGCCAGCTCACCACCCTTAGGGCTGACAGATACGCAGTATTTT. Translating it yields CASSPPLGLTDTQYF.